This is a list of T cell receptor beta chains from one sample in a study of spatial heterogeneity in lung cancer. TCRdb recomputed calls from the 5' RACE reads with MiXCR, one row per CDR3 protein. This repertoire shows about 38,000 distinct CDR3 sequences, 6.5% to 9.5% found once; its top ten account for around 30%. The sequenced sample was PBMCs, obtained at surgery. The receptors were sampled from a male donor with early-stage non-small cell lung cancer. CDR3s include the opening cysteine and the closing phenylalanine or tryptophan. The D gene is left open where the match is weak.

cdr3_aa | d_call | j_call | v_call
CASSDLGANYGYTF | . | TRBJ1-2 | TRBV6-1
CSAISGASYNEQFF | TRBD2 | TRBJ2-1 | TRBV20-1
CASSFGNIPYNEQFF | . | TRBJ2-1 | TRBV7-9
CASSLSQGLSNQPQHF | . | TRBJ1-5 | TRBV12-3/TRBV12-4
CASSQAAGPSGNTIYF | . | TRBJ1-3 | TRBV4-2
CASSLAGRGEETQYF | . | TRBJ2-5 | TRBV5-1
CASSVRGGAEAFF | . | TRBJ1-1 | TRBV2
CASSGGGQGNEQFF | TRBD1 | TRBJ2-1 | TRBV25-1
CASSIWRGDFKNIQYF | . | TRBJ2-4 | TRBV19
CASSLTGTVNTGELFF | TRBD1 | TRBJ2-2 | TRBV11-3
CASSFHDRPGNNEQFF | . | TRBJ2-1 | TRBV27
CASSLREEQAEEVTNEQFF | . | TRBJ2-1 | TRBV5-4
CASSLEQGNNQPQHF | . | TRBJ1-5 | TRBV18
CASSSQTQYF | . | TRBJ2-5 | TRBV6-2/TRBV6-3
CASSFGGFSYEQYF | . | TRBJ2-7 | TRBV12-3/TRBV12-4
CSVGTGPNEKLFF | TRBD1 | TRBJ1-4 | TRBV29-1
CASSLKFNQPQHF | . | TRBJ1-5 | TRBV27
CSVGAGQGYEKLFF | TRBD1 | TRBJ1-4 | TRBV29-1
CSAHKQGAAEAFF | TRBD1 | TRBJ1-1 | TRBV29-1
CSVEADSNTEAFF | . | TRBJ1-1 | TRBV29-1
CASSLPRGGAFF | . | TRBJ1-1 | TRBV7-2
CASSLTGPSGLAVNEQFF | TRBD2 | TRBJ2-1 | TRBV7-3
CASSLARGGNTIYF | . | TRBJ1-3 | TRBV7-2
CASNNRAGAYEQYF | TRBD2 | TRBJ2-7 | TRBV19
CASSRRGEFETQYF | . | TRBJ2-5 | TRBV4-1
CASSRTGAEAEAFF | TRBD1 | TRBJ1-1 | TRBV5-1
CASSYYDRVRNSPLHF | TRBD1 | TRBJ1-6 | TRBV6-2/TRBV6-3
CATAREGVNEQFF | . | TRBJ2-1 | TRBV24-1
CSAREGGTATDTQYF | . | TRBJ2-3 | TRBV20-1
CASSLLQGNPLHF | . | TRBJ1-6 | TRBV28
CASSLAGGTTEAFF | . | TRBJ1-1 | TRBV5-1
CASSTRGLEANVLTF | TRBD1 | TRBJ2-6 | TRBV5-1
CASSPDLPNTEAFF | . | TRBJ1-1 | TRBV12-3/TRBV12-4
CSVSSGAGTDTQYF | TRBD2 | TRBJ2-3 | TRBV29-1
CASSRRGDTQYF | . | TRBJ2-3 | TRBV6-2/TRBV6-3
CASSTSTGGSYNEQFF | . | TRBJ2-1 | TRBV7-2
CSARSWVGEAFF | . | TRBJ1-1 | TRBV20-1
CAINREGANYGYTF | . | TRBJ1-2 | TRBV10-3
CASSQETGSTDTQYF | TRBD1 | TRBJ2-3 | TRBV4-3
CASSLVGGQNNEQFF | TRBD1 | TRBJ2-1 | TRBV7-9